Each of the 23 T cell receptor beta chains below was sequenced from the same sample in a study of shared clonotypes between healthy human individuals. The protocol was immunoSEQ multiplex PCR, while the TCRdb copy is restricted to in-frame clones and leaves out a portion. Of around 500,000 clones detected, 79% appear once; the ten largest clones hold roughly 12%. The sample comprised PBMCs. Receptor source: a woman in her thirties or forties in good health. Some clones in this sample may be carry-over from other donors' samples.

The chain joins TRBV6-6 to TRBJ1-2; no firm D call. The CDR3 is 15 amino acids. The V gene lost 4 bases and the J gene lost 1 base, with 13 bases spanning the gap. CDR1 MNHNY and CDR2 SVGAGI come from the germline V gene (reference sequence). This CDR3 is CASSSRRTNNYGYTF. The DNA for the CDR3 is TGTGCCAGCAGTTCCAGGCGCACAAATAACTATGGCTACACCTTC.

V is TRBV4-1 and J is TRBJ2-7; 9 nucleotides agree with TRBD2. Trimming took 2 bases from V and 5 from J; bases not matched to a gene: 7. The CDR3 runs 15 residues. Germline V gene lookup returns CDR1 MGHRA and CDR2 YSYEKL. In DNA form, the CDR3 reads TGCGCCAGCAGCCAATTGGCGGGAGGGGTAAACGAGCAGTACTTC. Translating it yields CASSQLAGGVNEQYF.

The chain joins TRBV30 to TRBJ2-5, with TRBD2 identical over 9 bases. Trimming removed 7 bases from V and 5 bases from J; junction bases left unmatched: 14. This CDR3 comprises 15 residues. Germline values: CDR1 GTSNPN, CDR2 SVGIG (reference sequence). CDR3 residues: CALVRRAGGGETQYF. CDR3 in DNA: TGTGCCTTAGTGCGTCGGGCGGGAGGGGGTGAGACCCAGTACTTC.

The chain couples TRBV28 to TRBJ2-7, with 7 bases that match TRBD1. The CDR3 loop spans 16 amino acids. V lost 4 bases, J lost 3 bases, and 12 bases stayed unmatched. The germline gives CDR1 MDHEN, CDR2 SYDVKM. CDR3 amino acids: CASSSPSGTANYEQYF. CDR3 sequence (DNA): TGTGCCAGCAGTTCACCCTCTGGGACAGCGAACTACGAGCAGTACTTC.

The V gene is TRBV2, the J gene TRBJ2-7; no firm D call. Germline values: CDR1 SNHLY, CDR2 FYNNEI. The CDR3 contains 14 residues. Between the trimmed V and J ends, which lost 2 bases and 1 base, there was a span of 9 bases. The CDR3 protein is CASSESRESYEQYF. The CDR3 coding sequence is TGTGCCAGCAGTGAATCGAGAGAGTCCTACGAGCAGTACTTC. The whole variable domain, filled in from reference TRBV2 and TRBJ2-7, reads EPEVTQTPSHQVTQMGQEVILRCVPISNHLYFYWYRQILGQKVEFLVSFYNNEISEKSEIFDDQFSVERPDGSNFTLKIRSTKLEDSAMYFCASSESRESYEQYFGPGTRLTVT.

The rearrangement links TRBV29-1 to TRBJ1-3; 8 nucleotides match TRBD1. The CDR3 spans 15 residues. The V gene end was trimmed by 7 bases and the J gene end by 0 bases; junction bases not matched to a gene: 8. CDR1 is SQVTM, CDR2 ANQGSEA, per germline. Here the CDR3 reads CSAGDRTNSGNTIYF. The CDR3 region has the DNA TGCAGCGCTGGGGACAGGACGAACTCTGGAAACACCATATATTTT. Complete variable domain (other parts from reference TRBV29-1 and TRBJ1-3): SAVISQKPSRDICQRGTSLTIQCQVDSQVTMMFWYRQQPGQSLTLIATANQGSEATYESGFVIDKFPISRPNLTFSTLTVSNMSPEDSSIYLCSAGDRTNSGNTIYFGEGSWLTVV.

V usage is TRBV7-9 and J usage is TRBJ1-1, with unresolved D. Trimming took 5 bases from V and 4 from J, leaving 11 bases between them. The CDR3 is made up of 13 amino acids. Germline CDR1 reads SEHNR; CDR2 reads FQNEAQ (reference sequence). In nucleotides, the CDR3 is TGTGCCAGCAGCGTTGAGGTCGGCACTGAAGCTTTCTTT. Translating it yields CASSVEVGTEAFF.

This chain connects TRBV10-3 to TRBJ1-5, with 12 nucleotides matching TRBD1. V lost 10 bases to trimming and J lost 6 bases; unmatched junction nucleotides: 7. The length of the CDR3 is 14 residues. Germline V gene data show CDR1 as ENHRY and CDR2 as SYGVKD. CDR3 sequence: CATAGQGALQPQHF. CDR3 DNA: TGTGCCACCGCGGGACAGGGGGCTCTTCAGCCCCAGCATTTT.

CDR3 residues: CATSDGALGTDTQYF. The CDR3 nucleotides are TGTGCCACCAGCGACGGGGCCCTCGGCACAGATACGCAGTATTTT. This sequence joins TRBV15 and TRBJ2-3; either TRBD1 or TRBD2 may supply D (5 bases each). The length of the CDR3 is 15 residues. V dropped 5 bases and J dropped 1 base, with 13 bases sitting between them. Germline V gene data show CDR1 as LNHNV and CDR2 as YYDKDF (reference sequence). The full variable domain, rest sourced from reference TRBV15 and TRBJ2-3, is DAMVIQNPRYQVTQFGKPVTLSCSQTLNHNVMYWYQQKSSQAPKLLFHYYDKDFNNEADTPDNFQSRRPNTSFCFLDIRSPGLGDTAMYLCATSDGALGTDTQYFGPGTRLTVL.

The chain carries TRBV5-1 and TRBJ2-1; the D gene could be TRBD1 or TRBD2 (5 bases each). V lost 4 bases, J lost 5 bases, and 25 bases lay in between. Per germline, CDR1 SGHRS and CDR2 YFSETQ. This CDR3 is 18 amino acids long. CDR3 coding DNA: TGCGCCAGCAGCACCAATCCACGGGGCGAATACAATGACAATGAGCAGTTCTTC. As protein: CASSTNPRGEYNDNEQFF. The variable domain in full, completed from reference TRBV5-1 and TRBJ2-1, reads KAGVTQTPRYLIKTRGQQVTLSCSPISGHRSVSWYQQTPGQGLQFLFEYFSETQRNKGNFPGRFSGRQFSNSRSEMNVSTLELGDSALYLCASSTNPRGEYNDNEQFFGPGTRLTVL.

This clone has only one observation. The gene calls are TRBV7-3 and TRBJ1-1; 8 positions match TRBD1. Per the germline V gene, CDR1 is SGHTA and CDR2 is FQGTGA. V was pared by 1 base and J by 7 bases, with 2 bases of the junction left unmatched. The CDR3 is 13 residues long. CDR3 residues: CASSLNRGGEAFF. For the CDR3, the DNA is TGTGCCAGCAGCTTAAACAGGGGGGGTGAAGCTTTCTTT.

The rearrangement uses TRBV4-1 and TRBJ2-5; D remains unclear. Gene TRBJ2-7 matches the end of the DNA better, so the J call may be wrong. This CDR3 has 16 amino acids. The germline CDR1 and CDR2 sequences are MGHRA and YSYEKL. The CDR3 loop reads CASSRGMGSSSYEQYF. The CDR3 DNA reads as TGCGCCAGCAGCCGAGGCATGGGTTCATCCTCCTACGAGCAGTACTTC.

The chain is built from TRBV11-2 and TRBJ2-5; maybe TRBD2 (6 bases). With 3 bases removed from V and 4 bases from J, the gap between germline ends came to 9 bases. Germline V gives CDR1 SGHAT, CDR2 FQNNGV. The length of the CDR3 is 13 residues. The CDR3 coding sequence is TGTGCCAGCAGCTTTACGGGACTAGAGACCCAGTACTTC. It encodes CASSFTGLETQYF.

This clone occurred many times. This chain joins TRBV6-1 and TRBJ1-1; maybe TRBD1 (6 bases). The V and J ends lost 6 bases and 4 bases respectively, with 18 bases between them. From germline, CDR1 is MNHNS and CDR2 SASEGT. The CDR3 spans 15 residues. The CDR3 DNA follows: TGTGCCAGCAGCCCCATTGCAGGGGAGGGCACTGAAGCTTTCTTT. Translated: CASSPIAGEGTEAFF.

The chain has TRBV5-1 and TRBJ2-5, with 7 positions matching TRBD2. Trimming at V came to 1 base and at J to 0 bases, leaving 6 bases not matched to a gene. Germline assignment: CDR1 SGHRS and CDR2 YFSETQ. The CDR3 runs 16 residues. The CDR3 here is CASSLLVAGNQETQYF. DNA of the CDR3: TGCGCCAGCAGCTTGCTGGTAGCGGGCAACCAAGAGACCCAGTACTTC.

As DNA, the CDR3 is TGTGCCAGCTCACCACCATACGGGGTCAATGAGCAGTTCTTC. Encoded protein: CASSPPYGVNEQFF. J is TRBJ2-1 and V is TRBV18; tentative D call: TRBD2 (5 bases). The CDR3 is 14 residues long. The germline V and J ends were trimmed by 0 bases and 6 bases, with 9 bases remaining between them. Germline loops: CDR1 KGHSH, CDR2 LQKENI.

The J gene is TRBJ1-5, the V gene TRBV10-3; D possibly corresponds to TRBD1 (5 bases). Trimming stripped 4 bases from V and 2 bases from J, with 15 bases between. The CDR3 spans 16 residues. CDR1 and CDR2 (germline): ENHRY, SYGVKD. CDR3 amino acids: CAISGQGLSGNQPQHF. CDR3 DNA: TGTGCCATCAGTGGGCAGGGACTATCGGGCAATCAGCCCCAGCATTTT.

This sequence joins TRBV6-6 and TRBJ2-7; weak D call: TRBD2 (6 bases). The germline gives CDR1 MNHNY, CDR2 SVGAGI (reference sequence). With 6 bases removed from V and 5 bases from J, the gap between germline ends came to 14 bases. The CDR3 loop spans 13 amino acids. In DNA, the CDR3 is TGTGCCAGCAGGAAGCCCCCGGGGGACGAGCAGTACTTC. Its protein product is CASRKPPGDEQYF.

The chain is built from TRBV7-3 and TRBJ2-5; D ambiguous. Germline V gene sequence: CDR1 SGHTA, CDR2 FQGTGA. The V end was cut by 5 bases, the J end by 5 bases, with 15 bases between. The CDR3 extends over 14 amino acids. The DNA of the CDR3 is TGTGCCAGCAGCCCACTCGGCGGCGGCGAGACCCAGTACTTC. Its protein is CASSPLGGGETQYF.

The genes are TRBV20-1 and TRBJ1-1, with D uncertain. V lost 3 bases to trimming and J lost 2 bases, with 4 bases between them. CDR1 is DFQATT and CDR2 is SNEGSKA in the germline V gene (reference sequence). The CDR3 loop spans 11 amino acids. The CDR3 nucleotides are TGCAGTGCTAGCCCCAACACTGAAGCTTTCTTT. Residues: CSASPNTEAFF.

The V call is TRBV7-3, the J call TRBJ2-1, with D perhaps matching TRBD1 or TRBD2 (5 bases each). The germline CDR1 and CDR2 sequences are SGHTA and FQGTGA. The CDR3 loop spans 16 amino acids. Trimming cost V 0 bases and J 8 bases, with 17 bases left between them. The CDR3 sequence: CASSLTRGIGRDEQFF. As DNA, the CDR3 is TGTGCCAGCAGCTTAACGAGGGGAATAGGACGCGATGAGCAGTTCTTC. Full variable domain (rest looked up from reference TRBV7-3 and TRBJ2-1): GAGVSQTPSNKVTEKGKYVELRCDPISGHTALYWYRQSLGQGPEFLIYFQGTGAADDSGLPNDRFFAVRPEGSVSTLKIQRTERGDSAVYLCASSLTRGIGRDEQFFGPGTRLTVL.

This clone came up once. This chain joins TRBV7-2 and TRBJ2-1; D ambiguous. V gave up 3 bases and J gave up 1 base, with 16 bases separating them. From germline, CDR1 is SGHTA and CDR2 FQGNSA. This CDR3 has 17 amino acids. The DNA for the CDR3 is TGTGCCAGCAGCTTTGTCGGGCACTTGGGTTCCTACAATGAGCAGTTCTTC. This translates into CASSFVGHLGSYNEQFF. Based on the CDR3 plus reference TRBV7-2 and TRBJ2-1, the full variable domain is GAGVSQSPSNKVTEKGKDVELRCDPISGHTALYWYRQSLGQGLEFLIYFQGNSAPDKSGLPSDRFSAERTGGSVSTLTIQRTQQEDSAVYLCASSFVGHLGSYNEQFFGPGTRLTVL.

The chain has TRBV28 and TRBJ1-2, with D possibly matching TRBD1 (5 bases). CDR1 MDHEN and CDR2 SYDVKM come from the germline V gene. There are 13 residues in the CDR3. Between the trimmed V and J ends, which lost 10 bases and 4 bases, there was a span of 16 bases. CDR3 sequence reads: CATAGRPSYGYTF. The CDR3 nucleotides read TGTGCCACCGCAGGGAGGCCAAGCTATGGCTACACCTTC.